The clone carrying this TCR beta chain was recorded once. Its antigen is not known. These data belong to a study of blood T cells in healthy people across ages. Regarding the study as a whole: Percentage of naive T cells showed a strong correlation with TCR beta diversity.

The length of the CDR3 is 14 residues. Germline V lookup: CDR1 MNHEY, CDR2 SMNVEV (reference sequence). V lost 3 bases and J 7 bases, leaving 16 bases between the germline ends. Alongside a J-beta primer mix, a sample-barcoded 5' primer served in a second PCR lasting about 7 to 11 cycles. TCRdb independently ran MiXCR on the 5' RACE reads; one entry per CDR3 protein. The sample comprises about 900,000 distinct CDR3 sequences, around 62% of which are singletons, and around 30% rests with the top ten. The sequence was collected from a man aged 25-45 years in good health. The sequenced sample consisted of blood. The gene calls are TRBV27 and TRBJ2-7; D ambiguous. The DNA for the CDR3 is TGTGCCAGCAGTTTGTCCCAGGTCGGCAATGAGCAGTACTTC. Protein product: CASSLSQVGNEQYF.